One sample yielded the 17 T cell receptor beta chains listed below, sequenced in a study of OX40 agonist ivuxolimab in advanced cancers. Method: immunoSEQ multiplex PCR; TCRdb's copy keeps in-frame clones and lacks some. This table has about 28,000 clones, approximately 86% appearing once. Here the sequenced sample was CD4+ or CD8+ T cells sorted from blood, taken in a trial of the OX40 agonist ivuxolimab. The receptor source for this set is an adult with an advanced solid tumor such as melanoma, head and neck, liver or kidney cancer.

J is TRBJ1-1 and V is TRBV2; D gene unclear. The CDR3 has 15 amino acids. The germline CDR1 and CDR2 sequences are SNHLY and FYNNEI. Trimming took off 3 bases at V and 1 base at J, with 12 bases between the two ends. This chain's CDR3 is CASSDHWTGNTEAFF. DNA of the CDR3: TGTGCCAGCAGTGATCATTGGACGGGGAACACTGAAGCTTTCTTT.

V is TRBV25-1 and J is TRBJ2-3, with D possibly being TRBD1 (5 bases). V was pared by 4 bases and J by 0 bases, with 11 bases between. The CDR3 spans 15 residues. CDR1 is MGHDK, CDR2 SYGVNS, per germline. The CDR3 nucleotides are TGTGCCAGCAGTGTATTTGCAGGGAGCACAGATACGCAGTATTTT. Residues: CASSVFAGSTDTQYF.

This clone was recorded only once. The CDR3 region has the DNA TGTGCCAGCAATTATGGGGGTACAGATACGCAGTATTTT. It encodes CASNYGGTDTQYF. The chain combines TRBV28 with TRBJ2-3; tentatively, D is TRBD1 or TRBD2 (5 bases each). Trimming left V 7 bases short and J 3 bases short, with 11 bases between. This CDR3 spans 13 amino acids. Germline V gene data show CDR1 as MDHEN and CDR2 as SYDVKM.

This chain links TRBV9 with TRBJ1-6; D is perhaps TRBD1 (6 bases). Germline assignment: CDR1 SGDLS and CDR2 YYNGEE. This CDR3 contains 15 residues. V lost 0 bases, J lost 7 bases, and 11 bases lay in between. The CDR3 DNA reads TGTGCCAGCAGCGTAGAGGGGGATGGGAATTCACCCCTCCACTTT. Protein product: CASSVEGDGNSPLHF.

This chain connects TRBV7-2 to TRBJ2-3; unclear D gene. V was clipped by 1 base and J by 5 bases, with 10 bases between them. The germline V gene encodes CDR1 SGHTA and CDR2 FQGNSA. This CDR3 has 14 residues. The chain's CDR3 is CASSLVLGRDTQYF. The CDR3 DNA sequence: TGTGCCAGCAGCTTAGTTCTAGGCAGAGATACGCAGTATTTT.

CDR3 sequence: CASTSGEEQYF. The CDR3, as DNA: TGTGCCAGCACCTCCGGCGAGGAGCAGTACTTC. The rearrangement uses TRBV5-4 and TRBJ2-7; D is ambiguous. Trimming shortened V by 6 bases and J by 7 bases, and 11 bases separated the two germline ends. Germline CDR1 and CDR2: SGHNT and YYREEE (reference sequence). The CDR3 runs to 11 residues.

The chain links TRBV7-7 to TRBJ2-1, with 11 bases lining up with TRBD2. The V gene's germline CDR1 is SSHAT and CDR2 FNYEAQ (reference sequence). There are 15 residues in the CDR3. Losses at the gene ends were 4 bases for V and 4 bases for J; bases not matched to a gene: 3. CDR3 loop: CASSSRLAGYNEQFF. The CDR3 region has the DNA TGTGCCAGCAGCTCCCGACTAGCGGGGTACAATGAGCAGTTCTTC.

The rearrangement joins TRBV2 to TRBJ1-3; D uncertain. This CDR3 is 14 amino acids long. V was pared by 1 base and J by 4 bases, with 8 bases between. Germline loops: CDR1 SNHLY, CDR2 FYNNEI. CDR3: CASSEEEAGNTIYF. The CDR3 DNA reads TGTGCCAGCAGTGAAGAAGAGGCCGGAAACACCATATATTTT. The full variable domain, rest sourced from reference TRBV2 and TRBJ1-3, is EPEVTQTPSHQVTQMGQEVILRCVPISNHLYFYWYRQILGQKVEFLVSFYNNEISEKSEIFDDQFSVERPDGSNFTLKIRSTKLEDSAMYFCASSEEEAGNTIYFGEGSWLTVV.

The rearrangement joins TRBV7-6 to TRBJ2-3; D may correspond to TRBD1 or TRBD2 (6 bases each). Trimming took off 4 bases at V and 1 base at J, with 21 bases between the two ends. Germline values: CDR1 SGHVS, CDR2 FNYEAQ. This CDR3 contains 18 residues. The CDR3 loop reads CASSSKRGQILGTDTQYF. The CDR3 region has the DNA TGTGCCAGCAGCTCCAAACGGGGGCAGATCTTGGGCACAGATACGCAGTATTTT.

This clone turned up a few times. J is TRBJ1-5 and V is TRBV28; 8 bases agree with TRBD1. With V trimmed by 10 bases and J by 0 bases, 8 bases remained unmatched. This CDR3 region has 15 residues. Per germline, CDR1 MDHEN and CDR2 SYDVKM. The CDR3 region is CAIGTGEYSNQPQHF. Written as DNA, the CDR3 is TGTGCCATAGGGACAGGAGAATATAGCAATCAGCCCCAGCATTTT.

The J gene is TRBJ2-3, the V gene TRBV27; no clear D. The V gene lost 2 bases and the J gene lost 5 bases, with 5 bases spanning the gap. Germline-derived CDR1 and CDR2 are MNHEY and SMNVEV (reference sequence). The length of the CDR3 is 12 residues. The CDR3 sequence is CASSLDRDTQYF. As DNA, the CDR3 is TGTGCCAGCAGTTTAGACCGAGATACGCAGTATTTT.

CDR3 sequence reads: CASSYRGPFYEQYF. DNA for the CDR3: TGTGCCAGCAGTTACAGGGGCCCGTTTTACGAGCAGTACTTC. This chain uses TRBV6-5 with TRBJ2-7, with D possibly matching TRBD1 (5 bases). Trimming left V 2 bases short and J 4 bases short, with 12 bases between. Germline V gene lookup returns CDR1 MNHEY and CDR2 SVGAGI. The CDR3 covers 14 residues.

This chain connects TRBV11-2 to TRBJ2-1; D is unclear. Germline CDR1 and CDR2: SGHAT and FQNNGV. Trimming took off 1 base at V and 7 bases at J, with 8 bases between the two ends. The CDR3 sequence is 13 residues long. CDR3 protein: CASSLGGRNEQFF. CDR3 DNA sequence: TGTGCCAGCAGCTTAGGAGGCCGGAATGAGCAGTTCTTC.

This clone came up a few times. The chain uses TRBV11-2 and TRBJ2-7; the D is unclear. V was trimmed by 5 bases and J by 0 bases, leaving 11 bases between them. The CDR3 sequence is 14 residues long. The V gene's germline CDR1 is SGHAT and CDR2 FQNNGV. In nucleotides, the CDR3 is TGTGCCAGCAGCGCTGAGGACGGCTCCTACGAGCAGTACTTC. This codes for CASSAEDGSYEQYF.

The chain uses TRBV30 and TRBJ2-1; TRBD2 agrees at 8 bases. CDR3 length: 16 amino acids. The V gene's germline CDR1 is GTSNPN and CDR2 SVGIG (reference sequence). V trimming: 0 bases; J trimming: 4 bases; junction bases outside the gene matches: 8. The CDR3 spells CAWSVGGGGTYNEQFF. The CDR3 DNA reads TGTGCCTGGAGTGTAGGAGGCGGGGGGACATACAATGAGCAGTTCTTC.

This rearrangement joins TRBV11-3 to TRBJ2-7, with 8 nucleotides matching TRBD2. This CDR3 spans 15 amino acids. V dropped 5 bases and J dropped 3; count of bases not matched to a gene: 9. CDR1 and CDR2 (germline): SGHNT, YENEEA. DNA of the CDR3: TGTGCCAGCAGCCCCACGGGAGGGGAGTTCTACGAGCAGTACTTC. Protein product: CASSPTGGEFYEQYF.

The J gene is TRBJ2-3, the V gene TRBV27; no definite D call. Trimming took 2 bases from V and 2 from J, leaving 5 bases between them. The V gene's germline CDR1 is MNHEY and CDR2 SMNVEV (reference sequence). CDR3 length: 13 amino acids. The CDR3 reads CASSLQVTDTQYF. CDR3 DNA sequence: TGTGCCAGCAGTTTACAGGTCACAGATACGCAGTATTTT.